This T cell receptor (beta chain) appears in the sequencing data of a study of regulatory T cells in long-lasting Graves disease. Time point described: newly diagnosed GD, antithyroid drugs for less than 3 months. RNA isolated from PBMCs was used to make the TCR library. On this clonotype itself: It may be a read error: a sequence one base away is much more abundant.

Building of the TCR beta libraries involved iRepertoire HTBI primers and Arm-PCR of CDR3 regions. TCRdb re-analysed the multiplex PCR reads in MiXCR, keeping a single row per CDR3 protein. Of some 330,000 distinct CDR3 sequences listed, 12% are singletons. This CDR3 comprises 14 residues. Germline CDR1 is SNHLY and CDR2 is FYNNEI. These same data were also listed under a study on T cells in Graves' hyperthyroidism and ophthalmopathy.

The receptor's source is a woman between 18 and 29 years old with Graves disease. The J gene is TRBJ2-5, the V gene TRBV2; a possible D gene is TRBD2 (5 bases). This specimen was peripheral blood mononuclear cells (PBMCs), taken at new diagnosis, from a patient treated with antithyroid drugs. CDR3 sequence (DNA): TGTGGCAGCAGTGGATTAGCGTACCAAGAGACCCAGTACTTC. It yields the protein CGSSGLAYQETQYF.